This T cell receptor beta chain appears in the sequencing data of a study of graft-versus-host responses after intestinal transplantation (dated by TCRdb to about 2021). Broadly, across the study: Recipients received multivisceral, liver-intestinal, or isolated intestinal transplants. All recipients received anti-thymocyte globulin induction followed by maintenance tacrolimus and steroids for two to four years. Instead of going to the commercial service, samples from a few later patients were sequenced in-house on an Illumina MiSeq and processed with MiXCR. After intestinal transplantation, graft-versus-host and host-versus-graft alloreactive T cell clones in the graft, circulation and bone marrow were tracked using bulk TCR-beta CDR3 sequencing. Alloreactive clones were identified by sequencing pre-transplant mixed lymphocyte reaction products and comparing these products with unstimulated pre-transplant donor and recipient T cells. A cohort of some 24 intestinal transplant recipients, including one retransplant, was enrolled, and a few patients lacking pretransplant specimens were excluded. A peak of at least 4% donor T cells among recipient peripheral blood mononuclear cells was the definition used for donor T cell macrochimerism. Points the paper makes about the study in general: Early after transplant, peak levels of circulating GvH clones were associated with declines in HvG clones. The relatively low number and heterogeneity of intestinal transplant patients limited the conclusions. High GvH to HvG T cell clonal ratios were observed in the allografts of patients with donor T cell macrochimerism. GvH clones were found in recipient bone marrow, and some of the GvH clones appeared earlier in ileal mucosa or blood, which is consistent with an intestinal mucosal origin.

The sample's time point label is to be understood as: cells obtained before transplantation from donor or recipient. CD3+CD4+ and CD3+CD8+ populations were FACS-sorted from unstimulated pre-transplant donor and recipient cells taken from spleen or lymph nodes. The library was built by means of the immunoSEQ multiplex PCR assay. For most patients, genomic DNA was isolated with the Qiagen DNeasy Blood and Tissue Kit and shipped frozen to Adaptive Biotechnologies for TCR sequencing. Adaptive Biotechnologies carried out high-throughput TCR-beta CDR3 sequencing of genomic DNA for most patients. The paper's processing steps were these. TCR sequencing data were retrieved from Adaptive's ImmunoSEQ software for roughly 20 patients, whereas three other patients were processed with MiXCR and VDJtools. CD4 versus CD8 sorting errors were corrected by removing sequences found in both subsets at a frequency ratio below 5:1. CDR3 nucleotide sequences shared between donor and recipient were removed because the origin of such sequences could not be assigned. At least 2-fold expansion over unstimulated cells and a minimum CFSE-low frequency of 0.002% (template counts) or 0.001% (read counts) were required for clones to be classified as alloreactive. Mappable clones were those detected in sequenced pre-transplant spleen, lymph node, or MLR CFSE-low populations of the donor or recipient. Cumulative frequency of alloreactive clones was calculated as a percentage of all sequences weighted by copy number. As stored in TCRdb, this immuneACCESS dataset retains in-frame rearrangements with V and J assigned. A fraction of the clones does not appear; measured against another copy, unresolved V genes explain less than half of the discrepancy, and the remainder lacks a known reason. V and J calls and clone size are given by that table; D and trimming were obtained from the DNA. This sample has approximately 25,000 clones in its table, and roughly 82% of those were observed once. 0.93% of the sample rests with the top ten.

The CDR3 runs 13 residues from the cysteine to the phenylalanine. The kept DNA is CDR3 alone, 39 bases in frame from the first base. The junction shows trimming of 3 bases on V and 4 bases on J, plus 9 bases between the germline ends. As encoded in the germline V gene, CDR1 is WSHSY while CDR2 is SAAADI. Only a few counts were recorded for this clone. Its antigen specificity is not known. No quality values exist for individual bases; no much larger clone is one base distant. This chain joins TRBV10-2 to TRBJ1-2; the D gene assignment is ambiguous. The receptor comes from a human donor who was the organ donor for an intestinal transplant. Material: unstimulated CD8+ T cells sorted from spleen or lymph node cells, obtained before transplant. The nucleotide sequence is given as TGCGCCAGCAGTGAAGGCGGGTTCTATGGCTACACCTTC. Its coded protein is CASSEGGFYGYTF.